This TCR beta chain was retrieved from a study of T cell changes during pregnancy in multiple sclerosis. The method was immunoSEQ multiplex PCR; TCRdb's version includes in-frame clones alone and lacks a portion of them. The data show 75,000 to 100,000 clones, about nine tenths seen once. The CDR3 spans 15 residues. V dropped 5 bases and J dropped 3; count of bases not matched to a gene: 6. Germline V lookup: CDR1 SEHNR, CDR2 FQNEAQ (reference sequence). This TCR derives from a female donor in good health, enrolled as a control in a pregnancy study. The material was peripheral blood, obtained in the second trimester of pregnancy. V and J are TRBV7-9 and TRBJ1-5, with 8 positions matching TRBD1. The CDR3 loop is CASSRTGNDNQPQHF. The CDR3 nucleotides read TGTGCCAGCAGCCGGACAGGGAATGACAATCAGCCCCAGCATTTT.